The 27 T cell receptor beta chains listed next were all sequenced from one sample in a study of shared clonotypes between healthy human individuals. Repertoires were generated with immunoSEQ multiplex PCR, while TCRdb's copy carries only in-frame clones and drops some. This table holds roughly 2.2 million clones, just over 90% found once. The specimen sequenced was naive CD4+ T cells from PBMCs. As to subset: CD45RA+ positively selected. Source of these receptors: a man between 18 and 29 years old in good health. Some clones in this sample may be carry-over from other donors' samples.

The CDR3 is CASSMLQTENYGYTF. As DNA, the CDR3 is TGTGCCAGTAGTATGCTCCAGACAGAAAACTATGGCTACACCTTC. The chain uses TRBV19 and TRBJ1-2; weak D call: TRBD1 (5 bases). The V gene lost 3 bases and the J gene lost 2 bases, with 13 bases spanning the gap. The CDR3 loop spans 15 amino acids. Germline V CDR1 and CDR2: LNHDA, SQIVND (reference sequence).

CDR3 nucleotide sequence: TGTGCCAGTAGTATCGTCCTCGCCGGGGAGCTGTTTTTT. This codes for CASSIVLAGELFF. V is TRBV19 and J is TRBJ2-2; no clear D. The germline gives CDR1 LNHDA, CDR2 SQIVND (reference sequence). Trimming pared 3 bases from V and 6 bases from J, leaving 8 bases between. The CDR3 covers 13 residues.

The chain couples TRBV18 to TRBJ2-5; no clear D. Germline V gene lookup returns CDR1 KGHSH and CDR2 LQKENI. V lost 2 bases to trimming and J lost 4 bases, with 8 bases between them. This CDR3 is built from 13 residues. The CDR3 nucleotides read TGTGCCAGCTCACCATCGCCACCAGAGACCCAGTACTTC. It translates to CASSPSPPETQYF. The complete variable domain, with remaining parts taken from reference TRBV18 and TRBJ2-5, reads NAGVMQNPRHLVRRRGQEARLRCSPMKGHSHVYWYRQLPEEGLKFMVYLQKENIIDESGMPKERFSAEFPKEGPSILRIQQVVRGDSAAYFCASSPSPPETQYFGPGTRLLVL.

Notes on this clone: The sample has other DNA sequences that encode this CDR3 too. The rearrangement joins TRBV30 to TRBJ1-5; TRBD1 is a possible D gene (5 bases). The germline V and J ends were trimmed by 2 bases and 4 bases, with 9 bases remaining between them. CDR3 size: 13 residues. Germline loops: CDR1 GTSNPN, CDR2 SVGIG (reference sequence). CDR3 bases: TGTGCCTGGAGTTTGGGGGGGAATCAGCCCCAGCATTTT. It specifies CAWSLGGNQPQHF.

This chain connects TRBV18 to TRBJ1-1, with a weak D call TRBD1 (6 bases). The CDR3 length is 16 residues. Trimming removed 2 bases from V and 2 bases from J, with 15 bases in between. Germline values: CDR1 KGHSH, CDR2 LQKENI. The DNA of the CDR3 is TGTGCCAGCTCACCATCCCCCGGACAGACAAACACTGAAGCTTTCTTT. It translates to CASSPSPGQTNTEAFF.

The chain is built from TRBV18 and TRBJ2-2; D is unresolved. The CDR3 length is 15 residues. Trimming cost V 1 base and J 8 bases, with 14 bases left between them. Germline lookup yields CDR1 KGHSH and CDR2 LQKENI. The CDR3 nucleotides read TGTGCCAGCTCACCACTGTTTCAGGCGGCAGGGGAGCTGTTTTTT. Its translation is CASSPLFQAAGELFF.

The V gene is TRBV4-3, the J gene TRBJ2-2; D unclear. The CDR3 has 14 residues. The germline V gene encodes CDR1 LGHNA and CDR2 YSLEER. V was clipped by 1 base and J by 5 bases, with 8 bases between them. DNA of the CDR3: TGCGCCAGCAGCCAAGCCCCCAGGACCGGGGAGCTGTTTTTT. It encodes CASSQAPRTGELFF.

The rearrangement links TRBV28 to TRBJ1-5, with 8 bases aligning to TRBD1. Germline values: CDR1 MDHEN, CDR2 SYDVKM. There are 17 residues in the CDR3. With V trimmed by 7 bases and J by 2 bases, 13 bases remained unmatched. CDR3 coding DNA: TGTGCCAGCATAGTCTCGACAGGGGATTATCGCAATCAGCCCCAGCATTTT. It codes for CASIVSTGDYRNQPQHF.

CDR3 region: CASSQNSGGETQYF. The CDR3 region has the DNA TGTGCCAGCAGCCAAAATTCTGGGGGAGAGACCCAGTACTTC. The V gene is TRBV7-9, the J gene TRBJ2-5; D is tentatively TRBD1 or TRBD2 (5 bases each). The CDR3 contains 14 residues. Germline-derived CDR1 and CDR2 are SEHNR and FQNEAQ (reference sequence). The V end was cut by 5 bases, the J end by 4 bases, with 14 bases between.

The rearrangement uses TRBV5-8 and TRBJ2-7, with a possible D match to TRBD1 (5 bases). The CDR3 runs to 16 residues. The germline V and J ends were trimmed by 0 bases and 3 bases, with 16 bases remaining between them. The germline V gene has CDR1 SGHTS and CDR2 YDEGEE. The CDR3 nucleotides are TGTGCCAGCAGCTTGGGGGGCTTTGCGCCAAGCTACGAGCAGTACTTC. Encoded protein: CASSLGGFAPSYEQYF.

This chain uses TRBV30 with TRBJ2-2; TRBD2 aligns across 14 bases. CDR1 GTSNPN and CDR2 SVGIG come from the germline V gene (reference sequence). The CDR3 is 15 residues long. J was trimmed by 9 bases and V by 3 bases; bases with no gene match: 6. The CDR3 region is CAWSPGLAGVRELFF. CDR3 nucleotides: TGTGCCTGGAGCCCGGGACTAGCGGGAGTAAGGGAGCTGTTTTTT.

Note on this clone: Within the sample, other DNA sequences also encode this same CDR3. The V call is TRBV6-5, the J call TRBJ1-1, with unresolved D. Germline-derived CDR1 and CDR2 are MNHEY and SVGAGI. This CDR3 has 14 amino acids. The ends were cut back, 2 bases at V and 0 bases at J, with 7 bases in the middle. CDR3: CASSYGGLNTEAFF. For the CDR3, the DNA is TGTGCCAGCAGTTACGGAGGCTTGAACACTGAAGCTTTCTTT.

The V gene is TRBV6-1, the J gene TRBJ2-5; D possibly uses TRBD1 or TRBD2 (5 bases each). From germline, CDR1 is MNHNS and CDR2 SASEGT. V gave up 4 bases and J gave up 7 bases, with 16 bases separating them. This CDR3 contains 14 residues. CDR3 bases: TGTGCCAGCAGTGGTAGCCTGGGGGTGGGGACCCAGTACTTC. Translation gives CASSGSLGVGTQYF.

Comment on this clone: At the DNA level, this CDR3 is encoded by other sequences in the same sample as well. V gene TRBV19 combines with J gene TRBJ2-3, with 7 bases lining up with TRBD2. CDR3 length: 16 residues. The germline V gene has CDR1 LNHDA and CDR2 SQIVND (reference sequence). V lost 3 bases to trimming and J lost 1 base; unmatched junction nucleotides: 7. CDR3 nucleotide sequence: TGTGCCAGTAGTATCGTGACGGGAGGTGGCACAGATACGCAGTATTTT. It yields the protein CASSIVTGGGTDTQYF.

The chain couples TRBV5-4 to TRBJ2-7; 9 nucleotides line up with TRBD1. The CDR3 contains 14 residues. Germline V CDR1 and CDR2: SGHNT, YYREEE (reference sequence). Trimming removed 4 bases from V and 2 bases from J; junction bases left unmatched: 4. The CDR3 loop is CASSARDRAYEQYF. CDR3 bases: TGTGCCAGCAGCGCACGGGACAGGGCCTACGAGCAGTACTTC.

Here the CDR3 reads CASSPPDRGGNQPQHF. DNA of the CDR3: TGTGCCAGCTCACCACCCGACAGGGGCGGTAATCAGCCCCAGCATTTT. This chain links TRBV18 with TRBJ1-5; 8 bases fit TRBD1. V was clipped by 0 bases and J by 4 bases; unmatched bases: 5. The CDR3 spans 16 residues. Germline V gene lookup returns CDR1 KGHSH and CDR2 LQKENI. The variable domain in full, with the rest retrieved from reference TRBV18 and TRBJ1-5, is NAGVMQNPRHLVRRRGQEARLRCSPMKGHSHVYWYRQLPEEGLKFMVYLQKENIIDESGMPKERFSAEFPKEGPSILRIQQVVRGDSAAYFCASSPPDRGGNQPQHFGDGTRLSIL.

On this clone itself: The identical CDR3 is also encoded by other nucleotide sequences in the sample. The chain couples TRBV18 to TRBJ1-3; possible D gene TRBD1, 5 bases. Per the germline V gene, CDR1 is KGHSH and CDR2 is LQKENI. Trimming shortened V by 0 bases and J by 0 bases, and 6 bases separated the two germline ends. The CDR3 consists of 15 residues. CDR3 bases: TGTGCCAGCTCACCACCGGGGGGCTCTGGAAACACCATATATTTT. Encoded protein: CASSPPGGSGNTIYF.

The chain uses TRBV4-2 and TRBJ1-4; a possible D gene is TRBD1 (6 bases). CDR3 length: 15 amino acids. Trimming removed 0 bases at V and 5 bases at J, with 10 bases between. Germline V gene lookup returns CDR1 LGHNA and CDR2 YNFKEQ. The CDR3 reads CASSQDEGGNEKLFF. Written as DNA, the CDR3 is TGTGCCAGCAGCCAAGATGAGGGGGGGAATGAAAAACTGTTTTTT.

The rearrangement uses TRBV11-2 and TRBJ2-6, with D perhaps being TRBD1 or TRBD2 (5 bases each). Germline lookup yields CDR1 SGHAT and CDR2 FQNNGV. This CDR3 is built from 15 residues. The V and J ends lost 5 bases and 9 bases respectively, with 17 bases between them. CDR3 sequence: CASSLRGEVHNVLTF. DNA of the CDR3: TGTGCCAGCAGCCTCAGAGGGGAAGTTCACAACGTCCTGACTTTC.

This chain uses TRBV28 with TRBJ2-5, with D unresolved. TRBJ2-7 matches the DNA end more closely, so the J call is doubtful. From germline, CDR1 is MDHEN and CDR2 SYDVKM. The CDR3 loop spans 14 amino acids. CDR3 in amino acids: CASSSPGTTYEQYF. CDR3 sequence (DNA): TGTGCCAGCAGTTCCCCAGGAACTACCTACGAGCAGTACTTC.

CDR3 bases: TGTGCCAGCAGCGGCCGGACAGGGGGTTCTGGCTACACCTTC. It specifies CASSGRTGGSGYTF. The chain couples TRBV9 to TRBJ1-2; the match to TRBD1 covers 10 bases. Germline trimming cut 3 bases from V and 7 bases from J; bases unmatched to any gene: 6. Per germline, CDR1 SGDLS and CDR2 YYNGEE. The CDR3 covers 14 residues.

The chain employs TRBV28 and TRBJ2-7, with D tentatively TRBD1 (5 bases). Germline CDR1 and CDR2: MDHEN and SYDVKM. Trimming took 9 bases from V and 3 from J, leaving 12 bases between them. The CDR3 loop spans 12 amino acids. The CDR3 is CARKDRNYEQYF. The CDR3 DNA follows: TGTGCCAGGAAAGACAGAAACTACGAGCAGTACTTC.

The DNA of the CDR3 is TGTGCCAGCAGCTTATTGGGGACAGGGGGAATTATCACTGAAGCTTTCTTT. This translates into CASSLLGTGGIITEAFF. This chain uses TRBV7-8 with TRBJ1-1; the match to TRBD1 covers 11 bases. Germline CDR1 SGHVS, CDR2 FQNEAQ. Trimming cost V 2 bases and J 4 bases; bases outside gene matches: 9. The CDR3 loop spans 17 amino acids. Together with reference TRBV7-8 and TRBJ1-1, the CDR3 gives the full variable domain: GAGVSQSPRYKVAKRGQDVALRCDPISGHVSLFWYQQALGQGPEFLTYFQNEAQLDKSGLPSDRFFAERPEGSVSTLKIQRTQQEDSAVYLCASSLLGTGGIITEAFFGQGTRLTVV.

V gene TRBV25-1 combines with J gene TRBJ1-3; no reliable D call. V dropped 3 bases and J dropped 2 bases, with 14 bases sitting between them. This CDR3 is built from 16 residues. Germline CDR1 MGHDK, CDR2 SYGVNS. The CDR3 loop is CASSDPGSRTGNTIYF. CDR3 DNA: TGTGCCAGCAGTGACCCCGGTTCCCGGACTGGAAACACCATATATTTT.

This chain links TRBV7-9 with TRBJ1-3; D remains unclear. This CDR3 is 13 amino acids long. Between the trimmed V and J ends, which lost 4 bases and 4 bases, there was a span of 8 bases. CDR1 SEHNR and CDR2 FQNEAQ come from the germline V gene (reference sequence). In DNA form, the CDR3 reads TGTGCCAGCAGCTCGCTGGGGGGAAACACCATATATTTT. It is translated as CASSSLGGNTIYF.

The V and J genes are TRBV5-1 and TRBJ2-3; TRBD1 might be the D (6 bases). V shed 1 base and J shed 2 bases, with 17 bases lying between them. Looked up from germline, CDR1 is SGHRS and CDR2 is YFSETQ. The CDR3 totals 17 residues. This CDR3 is CASSLRGMTVNTDTQYF. The CDR3 coding sequence is TGCGCCAGCAGCTTGAGGGGGATGACGGTTAACACAGATACGCAGTATTTT.

The chain links TRBV7-6 to TRBJ2-3; 16 nucleotides line up with TRBD2. The germline CDR1 and CDR2 sequences are SGHVS and FNYEAQ. The J segment lost 2 bases and the V segment lost 6 bases, leaving 5 bases of the junction unmatched. The CDR3 extends over 17 amino acids. In nucleotides, the CDR3 is TGTGCCAGCAGTTCCGGGACTAGCGGGAGGGCCACAGATACGCAGTATTTT. Its protein is CASSSGTSGRATDTQYF.